This TCR beta chain was retrieved from a study of CD8 T cells in Susac syndrome (dated by TCRdb to the late 2010s). Turning to the overall study: Of the Susac syndrome patients who were sequenced, roughly 6 had clinically active disease and eight were in clinical remission. At blood withdrawal, Susac syndrome patients were therapy-naive, treated with corticosteroids (with IVIg additionally given to some), or treated with IVIg alone. Whether CD8+ T cell activation and differentiation in Susac syndrome was antigen driven was tested using repertoire sequencing.

RNA was extracted using the RNeasy kit, and roughly 0.45 to 1 microgram was reverse transcribed with random hexamers. The immunoSEQ multiplex PCR assay, covering 54 Vbeta and 13 Jbeta segments, was used to amplify TCR beta CDR3 regions. PCR amplification bias was corrected using a synthetic template baseline for primer optimization and computational correction. Per the original workflow: Reads were annotated to V, D and J genes per IMGT and analyzed with immunoSEQ Analyzer, keeping only productive sequences. To calculate clonality, Shannon entropy was normalized by log2 of the number of productive unique sequences and then subtracted from one. For each patient and control, public and private clones were evaluated within the 100 most prevalent clones. Susac-specific clones were defined as absent from healthy and MS cohorts, around 980 published viral clones and other ImmuneACCESS disease sequences. TCRdb reprocessed the public reads (quality trimming at Q25 with fastp, clone calling with MiXCR) and kept in-frame beta chains. CDR3 protein duplicates are merged, each entry listing the most common genes and DNA. These V and J calls rely on TCRdb rather than the paper's analysis. This sample has 95,000 to 150,000 distinct CDR3 sequences in its table, and 96% of those were observed once. Jointly, the top ten make up less than 0.15% of the sample.

V loses 6 bases of germline sequence and J loses 6 bases, and the interval between the two ends is 12 bases. The CDR1 and CDR2 encoded by the germline V gene are SQVTM and ANQGSEA. The CDR3 holds 12 amino acids from the cysteine to the phenylalanine. The only DNA kept is the CDR3, 36 bases in frame from the first base. As for this clonotype: The antigen it binds to is not known. Base qualities are missing; no much larger clone stands one base away.

High-throughput TCR beta sequencing profiled peripheral blood CD8+ and CD4+ T cells from healthy donors, Susac syndrome patients and multiple sclerosis patients. The Susac syndrome patients fulfilled recently defined diagnostic criteria for definite or probable disease. Bulk CD8+ and CD4+ T cells were purified by magnetic negative isolation, whereas CD8+ TEMRA cells were enriched by FACS. Blood was drawn into EDTA tubes, processed within 24 hours, and PBMCs were isolated by density gradient centrifugation. PBMCs intended for TCR sequencing were frozen in liquid nitrogen and were later thawed in a 37 degrees C water bath. The sorted or isolated CD4+, CD8+ and CD8+ TEMRA cells had a purity of 90% or higher. Summary of the overall study and its limitations: In patients with Susac syndrome, the CD4+ T cell repertoire showed no detectable clonal expansion. The study acknowledged that relatively few individuals were included in the TCR sequencing and HLA analysis.

The receptor was derived from a human donor with Susac syndrome. Source material: CD4+ T cells from PBMCs. Recombination connected TRBV29-1 to TRBJ2-1; no confident D gene assignment can be made. The CDR3 protein sequence reads: CSVNQPSNEQFF. The DNA sequence follows: TGCAGCGTAAACCAGCCCAGCAATGAGCAGTTCTTC.